The next 12 T cell receptor beta chains were all read from a single sample in a study of blood T cell repertoires in COVID-19. Repertoires were generated with immunoSEQ multiplex PCR, while TCRdb's copy carries only in-frame clones and drops some. The sample yields 290,000 or so clones, approximately 85% seen once. Sequenced: peripheral blood. The receptors come from a man between 50 and 59 years old with active or convalescent COVID-19.

With regard to this clone: The sample carries other DNA sequences with the same CDR3. V and J are TRBV19 and TRBJ1-5; 12 bases match TRBD1. Germline CDR1 LNHDA, CDR2 SQIVND (reference sequence). The CDR3 has 14 amino acids. Germline trimming cut 6 bases from V and 7 bases from J; bases unmatched to any gene: 4. The CDR3 is CASSGTGGGQPQHF. The CDR3 coding sequence is TGTGCCAGTAGCGGGACAGGGGGCGGGCAGCCCCAGCATTTT.

The chain joins TRBV30 to TRBJ1-5; D not certain. Trimming pared 2 bases from V and 7 bases from J, leaving 12 bases between. The V gene's germline CDR1 is GTSNPN and CDR2 SVGIG (reference sequence). The CDR3 has 13 residues. CDR3: CAWSPSSSQPQHF. In nucleotides, the CDR3 is TGTGCCTGGAGTCCTTCTTCCTCCCAGCCCCAGCATTTT.

The gene calls are TRBV28 and TRBJ2-7, with TRBD2 as a possible D gene (6 bases). The CDR3 extends over 15 amino acids. V was cut by 8 bases and J by 2 bases, with 19 bases left in between. Germline-derived CDR1 and CDR2 are MDHEN and SYDVKM. The CDR3 DNA follows: TGTGCCAGCTCTCAGGAGGGACGCCTAACCTACGAGCAGTACTTC. This codes for CASSQEGRLTYEQYF. Filled out from reference TRBV28 and TRBJ2-7, the complete variable domain reads DVKVTQSSRYLVKRTGEKVFLECVQDMDHENMFWYRQDPGLGLRLIYFSYDVKMKEKGDIPEGYSVSREKKERFSLILESASTNQTSMYLCASSQEGRLTYEQYFGPGTRLTVT.

This rearrangement joins TRBV7-2 to TRBJ2-5; TRBD2 aligns across 10 bases. The CDR3 sequence is 15 residues long. The germline V gene encodes CDR1 SGHTA and CDR2 FQGNSA. The V and J ends lost 5 bases and 3 bases, in that order; junction bases with no gene match: 6. In DNA, the CDR3 is TGTGCCAGCAGCCCAGCGCTAGCGGGAGAAGAGACCCAGTACTTC. Protein product: CASSPALAGEETQYF.

V gene TRBV9 combines with J gene TRBJ2-5; 12 bases match TRBD2. Germline CDR1 SGDLS, CDR2 YYNGEE. The junction had 6 bases not matched to a gene; V was cut back by 4 bases and J by 5 bases. CDR3 length equals 15 residues. CDR3 sequence: CASSLGTSGLETQYF. The CDR3 region has the DNA TGTGCCAGCAGCCTCGGGACTAGCGGGTTGGAGACCCAGTACTTC.

V and J are TRBV5-5 and TRBJ1-6, with TRBD1 identical over 8 bases. There are 15 residues in the CDR3. V lost 4 bases to trimming and J lost 6 bases; unmatched junction nucleotides: 6. Germline lookup yields CDR1 SGHKS and CDR2 YYEKEE (reference sequence). The CDR3 loop reads CASSRVGQGNSPLHF. For the CDR3, the DNA is TGTGCCAGCAGCCGAGTCGGACAGGGTAATTCACCCCTCCACTTT.

The V and J genes are TRBV18 and TRBJ2-7, with 7 nucleotides matching TRBD1. Unmatched junction bases numbered 6, after V lost 2 bases and J lost 2 bases. From germline, CDR1 is KGHSH and CDR2 LQKENI. The CDR3 extends over 15 amino acids. CDR3 coding DNA: TGTGCCAGCTCACCAGAACAGGGGAGCCCCTACGAGCAGTACTTC. It is translated as CASSPEQGSPYEQYF.

V and J are TRBV15 and TRBJ2-4; D may be TRBD2 (5 bases). CDR1 is LNHNV, CDR2 YYDKDF, per germline (reference sequence). The CDR3 runs 14 residues. Trimming left V 1 base short and J 5 bases short, with 9 bases between. The CDR3 DNA reads as TGTGCCACCAGCAGAGGTGCCGGGGAAAACATTCAGTACTTC. This encodes CATSRGAGENIQYF.

The chain links TRBV5-6 to TRBJ1-2; D is unclear. Per the germline V gene, CDR1 is SGHDT and CDR2 is YYEEEE. The CDR3 sequence is 15 residues long. The V and J ends lost 0 bases and 5 bases respectively, with 14 bases between them. For the CDR3, the DNA is TGTGCCAGCAGCTTGGGGTCTGCAGGATCATATGGCTACACCTTC. Its protein is CASSLGSAGSYGYTF.

The J gene is TRBJ2-7, the V gene TRBV4-1; 10 nucleotides match TRBD1. J gave up 2 bases and V 1 base, and 2 bases lay outside the gene matches. The germline V gene has CDR1 MGHRA and CDR2 YSYEKL. There are 15 residues in the CDR3. This CDR3 is CASSQGTGGTYEQYF. The CDR3 nucleotides are TGCGCCAGCAGCCAAGGGACAGGGGGGACCTACGAGCAGTACTTC.

The chain has TRBV5-1 and TRBJ2-1, with 12 positions matching TRBD2. The J segment lost 5 bases and the V segment lost 4 bases, leaving 4 bases of the junction unmatched. Germline assignment: CDR1 SGHRS and CDR2 YFSETQ. The CDR3 extends over 15 amino acids. CDR3 bases: TGCGCCAGCAGCGGGGGACTAGCGGGCCACAATGAGCAGTTCTTC. Residues: CASSGGLAGHNEQFF.

The rearrangement joins TRBV10-3 to TRBJ2-1; possible D gene TRBD1, 7 bases. Germline CDR1 is ENHRY and CDR2 is SYGVKD. The CDR3 has 11 residues. Deletions cut 6 bases from V and 10 bases from J, with 10 bases between. CDR3 protein: CAISQGGEQFF. CDR3 nucleotides: TGTGCCATCAGCCAGGGGGGCGAGCAGTTCTTC.